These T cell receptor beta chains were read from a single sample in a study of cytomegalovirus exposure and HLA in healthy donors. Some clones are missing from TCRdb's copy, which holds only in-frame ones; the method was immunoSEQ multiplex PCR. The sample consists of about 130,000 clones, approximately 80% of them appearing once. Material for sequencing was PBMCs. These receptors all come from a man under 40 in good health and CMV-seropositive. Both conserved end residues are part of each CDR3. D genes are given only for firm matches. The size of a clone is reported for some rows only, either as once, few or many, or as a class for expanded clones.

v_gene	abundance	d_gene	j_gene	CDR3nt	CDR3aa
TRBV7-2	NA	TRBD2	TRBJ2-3	TGTGCCAGCAGCTTAGCGGGACTAGCGGGGGATACGCAGTATTTT	CASSLAGLAGDTQYF
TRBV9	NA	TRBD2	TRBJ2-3	TGTGCCAGCAAACGCGGGGGGGGAAGCACAGATACGCAGTATTTT	CASKRGGGSTDTQYF
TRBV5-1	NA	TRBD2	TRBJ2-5	TGCGCCAGCAGCTTGGGAACTAGCGGCCAAGAGACCCAGTACTTC	CASSLGTSGQETQYF
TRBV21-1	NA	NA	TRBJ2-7	TGTGCCAGCAGCAAAGTGGATTCTGTAGGGGGTCCCTACGAGCAGTACTTC	CASSKVDSVGGPYEQYF
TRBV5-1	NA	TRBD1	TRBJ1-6	TGCGCCAGCAGCCTAGCCCGGACAGGGGCCAATTCACCCCTCCACTTT	CASSLARTGANSPLHF
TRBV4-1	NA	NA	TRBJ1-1	TGCGCCAGCACACTGGTCCCCGATCAGAACACTGAAGCTTTCTTT	CASTLVPDQNTEAFF
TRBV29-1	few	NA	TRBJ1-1	TGCAGCGCCTGGTTGGCGAACACTGAAGCTTTCTTT	CSAWLANTEAFF
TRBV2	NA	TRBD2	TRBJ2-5	TGTGCCAGCAGGGGGACTAGCGGGAGACAAGAGACCCAGTACTTC	CASRGTSGRQETQYF
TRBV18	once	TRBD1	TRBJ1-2	TGTGCCAGCACCCGGGACAGGATCATGGGCTATGGCTACACCTTC	CASTRDRIMGYGYTF
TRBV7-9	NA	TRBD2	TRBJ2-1	TGTGCCAGCAGCTATGGGACTAGCGGGAGCTTGTACAATGAGCAGTTCTTC	CASSYGTSGSLYNEQFF
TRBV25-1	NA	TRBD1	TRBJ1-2	TGTGCCAGCAGTGAATCGGCGGGACAGGGGGCTTTTGACTATGGCTACACCTTC	CASSESAGQGAFDYGYTF
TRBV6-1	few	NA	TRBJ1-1	TGTGCCAGCAGTGATACCGGGGAAGCTTTCTTT	CASSDTGEAFF
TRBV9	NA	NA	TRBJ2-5	TGTGCCAGCAGCACCCGGACAGCCACACAAGAGACCCAGTACTTC	CASSTRTATQETQYF
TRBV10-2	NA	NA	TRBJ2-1	TGCGCCAGCAGTGAGGGAGGCGCCTACAATGAGCAGTTCTTC	CASSEGGAYNEQFF
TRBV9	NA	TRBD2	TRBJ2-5	TGTGCCAGCAGCCCATGGGCTAGCGGGGGGCCGGGGACCCAGTACTTC	CASSPWASGGPGTQYF
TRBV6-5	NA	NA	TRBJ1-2	TGTGCCAGCAGCCTGGGCCCATCGATCCTCTTC	CASSLGPSILF
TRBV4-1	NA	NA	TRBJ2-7	TGCGCCAGCAGCCAGGGGCACACCTACGAGCAGTACTTC	CASSQGHTYEQYF
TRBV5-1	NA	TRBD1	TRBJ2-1	TGCGCCAGCAGTCCCGGGACAGAGAATGAGCAGTTCTTC	CASSPGTENEQFF
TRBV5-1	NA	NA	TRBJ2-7	TGCGCCAGCAGCTTACAGGGAAGCTGGGACGAGCAGTACTTC	CASSLQGSWDEQYF
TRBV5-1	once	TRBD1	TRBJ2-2	TGCGCCAGCAGCTTGGGACAGGGGAACACCGGGGAGCTGTTTTTT	CASSLGQGNTGELFF
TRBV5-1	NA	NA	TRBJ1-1	TGCGCCAGCAGCTTTAGGACAGAAACGAACACTGAAGCTTTCTTT	CASSFRTETNTEAFF
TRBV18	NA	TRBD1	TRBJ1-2	TGTGCCAGCTCAAGACAGGGGCCGGCAGACTATGGCTACACCTTC	CASSRQGPADYGYTF
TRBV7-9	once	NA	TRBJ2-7	TGTGCCAGCAGCTTAGTTATAACCTACGAGCAGTACTTC	CASSLVITYEQYF
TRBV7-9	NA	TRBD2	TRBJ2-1	TGTGCCAGCAGCTTAATAGCGGGGGGGTACAATGAGCAGTTCTTC	CASSLIAGGYNEQFF
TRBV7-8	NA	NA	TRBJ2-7	TGTGCCAGCAGCTTAACTACACTAGGGAGGATCTACGAGCAGTACTTC	CASSLTTLGRIYEQYF
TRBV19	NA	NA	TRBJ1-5	TGTGCCACCACGGGACACTTCCCAAGGAATCAGCCCCAGCATTTT	CATTGHFPRNQPQHF
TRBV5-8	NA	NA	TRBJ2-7	TGTGCCACCCACCGAGGCCGATCCTTGTACGAGCAGTACTTC	CATHRGRSLYEQYF
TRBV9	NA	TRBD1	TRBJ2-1	TGTGCCAGCAGCGGTCCCGGGACAGGGGTCGGGGGCAATGAGCAGTTCTTC	CASSGPGTGVGGNEQFF
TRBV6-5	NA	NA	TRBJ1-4	TGTGCCAGCAGTGCCTCGGGGAAACTGTTTTTT	CASSASGKLFF
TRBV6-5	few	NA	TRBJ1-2	TGTGCCAGCAGTTACGGCAATGAAGGAGGTGGCTACACCTTC	CASSYGNEGGGYTF
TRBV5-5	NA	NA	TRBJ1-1	TGTGCCAGCAGCTTGGTAGGATTCAGGGAAGCTTTCTTT	CASSLVGFREAFF
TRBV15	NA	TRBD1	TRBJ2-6	TGTGCCACCAGCAGAGATTGGGGACAGGGGGCTGGTGGGGCCAACGTCCTGACTTTC	CATSRDWGQGAGGANVLTF
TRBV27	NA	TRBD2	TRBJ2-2	TGTGCCAGCAGTTTAGCGGGAGCACCGATCACCGGGGAGCTGTTTTTT	CASSLAGAPITGELFF
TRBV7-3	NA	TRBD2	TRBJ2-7	TGTGCCAGCAGCCCTCAAGCGGGGCTGTCCTACGAGCAGTACTTC	CASSPQAGLSYEQYF
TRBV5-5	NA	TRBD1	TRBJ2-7	TGTGCCAGCAGCTTCGGGACAGAAGACTACGAGCAGTACTTC	CASSFGTEDYEQYF
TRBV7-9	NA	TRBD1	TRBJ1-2	TGTGCCAGCAGCTCAACAGGGGTCGGCTATGGCTACACCTTC	CASSSTGVGYGYTF
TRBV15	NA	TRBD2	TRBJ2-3	TGTGCCACCAGCCTAGCGGGATTCACAGATACGCAGTATTTT	CATSLAGFTDTQYF
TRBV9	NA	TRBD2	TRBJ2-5	TGTGCCAGCAGCGTAGGGGATAGCGGGGGGCGTGAAGAGACCCAGTACTTC	CASSVGDSGGREETQYF
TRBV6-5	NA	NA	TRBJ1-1	TGTGCCAGCAGCGAACAGGGAATGGTAGCTTTCTTT	CASSEQGMVAFF
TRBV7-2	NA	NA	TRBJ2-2	TGTGCCAGTGTTCCAGGGGCCTTCGACACCGGGGAGCTGTTTTTT	CASVPGAFDTGELFF
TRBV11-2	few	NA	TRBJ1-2	TGTGCCAGCAGCCCCCCGGGGACGGGAGGCTATGGCTACACCTTC	CASSPPGTGGYGYTF
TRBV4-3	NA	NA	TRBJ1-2	TGCGCCAGCAGCCAGGACGGTTTCAGGGGTGGCTACACCTTC	CASSQDGFRGGYTF